This is a list of T cell receptor beta chains from one sample in a study of blood T cell repertoires in COVID-19. Clones were read by immunoSEQ multiplex PCR, and TCRdb kept only the in-frame ones, dropping some. The table has some 330,000 clones, roughly 86% seen once; the top ten hold approximately 1.8%. What was sequenced was peripheral blood. All receptors come from a woman in her twenties or thirties with COVID-19, enrolled during active disease. CDR3s include the opening cysteine and the closing phenylalanine or tryptophan. The order of the fields is clone size, D gene, J gene, V gene, CDR3 protein, CDR3 DNA. A D gene is named only where the DNA matches it firmly. Not every row has a clone size; where given, it reads once, few, many or a size class.

size: NA
D: TRBD1
J: TRBJ2-7
V: TRBV29-1
CDR3: CSVVTGIRLYEQYF
DNA: TGCAGCGTTGTGACAGGGATCCGACTCTACGAGCAGTACTTC

size: NA
D: NA
J: TRBJ2-7
V: TRBV12-3/TRBV12-4
CDR3: CAISSGLYEQYF
DNA: TGTGCCATATCGTCGGGTCTCTACGAGCAGTACTTC

size: NA
D: NA
J: TRBJ1-1
V: TRBV30
CDR3: CAWTNRPDTEAFF
DNA: TGTGCCTGGACCAACAGACCCGACACTGAAGCTTTCTTT

size: NA
D: TRBD1
J: TRBJ1-6
V: TRBV5-1
CDR3: CASSWDRQDSPLHF
DNA: TGCGCCAGCAGCTGGGACAGGCAGGATTCACCCCTCCACTTT

size: few
D: NA
J: TRBJ1-5
V: TRBV4-2
CDR3: CASSQDPVQPQHF
DNA: TGTGCCAGCAGCCAAGATCCAGTGCAGCCCCAGCATTTT

size: NA
D: NA
J: TRBJ2-7
V: TRBV6-5
CDR3: CASRRSESSYEQYF
DNA: TGTGCCAGCAGGAGGTCCGAGAGCTCCTACGAGCAGTACTTC

size: NA
D: NA
J: TRBJ1-5
V: TRBV11-2
CDR3: CASSIQDSNQPQHF
DNA: TGTGCCAGCAGCATACAGGATAGCAATCAGCCCCAGCATTTT

size: NA
D: TRBD1
J: TRBJ1-1
V: TRBV12-5
CDR3: CASGLVRKDRGGMNTEAFF
DNA: TGTGCTAGTGGTTTGGTACGAAAGGACAGGGGCGGAATGAACACTGAAGCTTTCTTT

size: few
D: NA
J: TRBJ1-2
V: TRBV4-2
CDR3: CASSPPGQGANYGYTF
DNA: TGTGCCAGCAGCCCCCCCGGGCAGGGCGCTAACTATGGCTACACCTTC

size: NA
D: TRBD1
J: TRBJ2-7
V: TRBV19
CDR3: CASSKGQGAYEQYF
DNA: TGTGCCAGTAGTAAGGGACAGGGGGCCTACGAGCAGTACTTC

size: NA
D: NA
J: TRBJ2-3
V: TRBV5-8
CDR3: CASSPGTRLPTDTQYF
DNA: TGTGCCAGCAGCCCGGGTACCAGACTCCCCACAGATACGCAGTATTTT

size: NA
D: NA
J: TRBJ1-1
V: TRBV19
CDR3: CASSSAGEAFF
DNA: TGTGCCAGTAGTTCCGCAGGGGAAGCTTTCTTT

size: once
D: NA
J: TRBJ1-1
V: TRBV29-1
CDR3: CSVVAGEGEAFF
DNA: TGCAGCGTTGTGGCAGGGGAAGGTGAAGCTTTCTTT

size: NA
D: TRBD1
J: TRBJ2-7
V: TRBV19
CDR3: CASSAPGQGYEQYF
DNA: TGTGCCAGTAGTGCGCCGGGACAGGGCTACGAGCAGTACTTC

size: NA
D: NA
J: TRBJ1-6
V: TRBV30
CDR3: CAWSVGVGHSPLHF
DNA: TGTGCCTGGAGTGTTGGTGTGGGCCATTCACCCCTCCACTTT

size: NA
D: NA
J: TRBJ1-6
V: TRBV5-1
CDR3: CASSSGHNSPLHF
DNA: TGCGCCAGCAGCAGCGGGCATAATTCACCCCTCCACTTT

size: once
D: TRBD1
J: TRBJ2-2
V: TRBV24-1
CDR3: CATSGQGGSGELFF
DNA: TGTGCCACCAGTGGACAGGGTGGGTCCGGGGAGCTGTTTTTT

size: NA
D: NA
J: TRBJ2-3
V: TRBV7-7
CDR3: CASSLVLAKRATGGSTDTQYF
DNA: TGTGCCAGCAGCTTAGTTTTAGCCAAGAGGGCCACGGGCGGGAGCACAGATACGCAGTATTTT

size: once
D: TRBD2
J: TRBJ2-3
V: TRBV7-2
CDR3: CASSLARTSGGAPDTQYF
DNA: TGTGCCAGCAGCTTGGCACGGACTAGCGGGGGGGCACCAGATACGCAGTATTTT

size: NA
D: TRBD2
J: TRBJ2-2
V: TRBV3-1/TRBV3-2
CDR3: CASRPLGLAGVGELFF
DNA: TGTGCCAGCAGACCCCTGGGTTTAGCGGGGGTAGGGGAGCTGTTTTTT

size: NA
D: NA
J: TRBJ1-1
V: TRBV28
CDR3: CASSLTSGAGRAEAFF
DNA: TGTGCCAGCAGTTTAACTTCAGGGGCGGGGAGGGCTGAAGCTTTCTTT

size: NA
D: TRBD2
J: TRBJ2-2
V: TRBV4-2
CDR3: CASSQGLAGGTGELFF
DNA: TGTGCCAGCAGCCAAGGCCTAGCGGGGGGTACCGGGGAGCTGTTTTTT

size: NA
D: TRBD1
J: TRBJ2-5
V: TRBV11-2
CDR3: CASSWRTGAQETQYF
DNA: TGTGCCAGCAGCTGGCGGACAGGGGCGCAAGAGACCCAGTACTTC

size: NA
D: TRBD1
J: TRBJ2-5
V: TRBV19
CDR3: CASSIGGDRAGETQYF
DNA: TGTGCCAGTAGTATAGGGGGTGACAGGGCCGGAGAGACCCAGTACTTC

size: few
D: NA
J: TRBJ1-5
V: TRBV7-9
CDR3: CASSPSGAGQPQHF
DNA: TGTGCCAGCAGCCCGTCTGGGGCGGGACAGCCCCAGCATTTT

size: NA
D: TRBD1
J: TRBJ2-5
V: TRBV14
CDR3: CASSPPGTGTETQYF
DNA: TGTGCCAGCAGCCCTCCCGGGACAGGGACGGAGACCCAGTACTTC

size: NA
D: NA
J: TRBJ2-5
V: TRBV18
CDR3: CASSPPMGAVETQYF
DNA: TGTGCCAGCTCACCACCGATGGGGGCGGTGGAGACCCAGTACTTC

size: NA
D: TRBD2
J: TRBJ2-3
V: TRBV5-4
CDR3: CASSLKTSGGGADTQYF
DNA: TGTGCCAGCAGCCTGAAGACTAGCGGGGGAGGGGCAGATACGCAGTATTTT

size: NA
D: TRBD2
J: TRBJ2-1
V: TRBV7-2
CDR3: CASSYAAGGYEQFF
DNA: TGTGCCAGCAGCTACGCAGCGGGGGGTTATGAGCAGTTCTTC

size: NA
D: NA
J: TRBJ2-7
V: TRBV7-9
CDR3: CASSLPGQGSGQYF
DNA: TGTGCCAGCAGCTTACCGGGACAAGGCAGCGGGCAGTACTTC

size: NA
D: NA
J: TRBJ2-6
V: TRBV6-8
CDR3: CASMNTGGGQLGANVLTF
DNA: TGTGCCAGCATGAATACGGGTGGAGGCCAACTCGGGGCCAACGTCCTGACTTTC

size: NA
D: TRBD2
J: TRBJ2-2
V: TRBV2
CDR3: CASRGLAGYTGELFF
DNA: TGTGCCAGCAGAGGACTAGCGGGGTACACCGGGGAGCTGTTTTTT

size: NA
D: TRBD2
J: TRBJ2-3
V: TRBV7-2
CDR3: CASSPTSGGAGDTQYF
DNA: TGTGCCAGCAGTCCGACTAGCGGGGGGGCGGGTGATACGCAGTATTTT

size: NA
D: TRBD1
J: TRBJ1-6
V: TRBV2
CDR3: CASSDRDRSSPLHF
DNA: TGTGCCAGCAGTGACCGGGACAGGAGCTCACCCCTCCACTTT

size: few
D: TRBD1
J: TRBJ2-4
V: TRBV6-2/TRBV6-3
CDR3: CASSRQGDIQYF
DNA: TGTGCCAGCAGCCGACAGGGAGACATTCAGTACTTC

size: NA
D: TRBD1
J: TRBJ1-1
V: TRBV6-5
CDR3: CASSSRQGMNTEAFF
DNA: TGTGCCAGCAGTTCGAGACAGGGTATGAACACTGAAGCTTTCTTT

size: NA
D: TRBD1
J: TRBJ2-1
V: TRBV7-2
CDR3: CASRTGVHNEQFF
DNA: TGTGCCAGCAGGACAGGGGTCCACAATGAGCAGTTCTTC

size: NA
D: TRBD1
J: TRBJ1-2
V: TRBV7-9
CDR3: CASSAGTGYGYTF
DNA: TGTGCCAGCAGCGCAGGGACAGGCTATGGCTACACCTTC

size: NA
D: TRBD2
J: TRBJ2-5
V: TRBV2
CDR3: CASSEAGLSSGAKGETQYF
DNA: TGTGCCAGCAGTGAAGCGGGACTATCAAGCGGGGCCAAGGGGGAGACCCAGTACTTC

size: NA
D: NA
J: TRBJ1-1
V: TRBV5-1
CDR3: CASSLAGDTEAFF
DNA: TGCGCCAGCAGCTTAGCAGGGGACACTGAAGCTTTCTTT